These 25 T cell receptor beta chains were all obtained from the same sample, sequenced in a study of ipilimumab plus nivolumab after autologous stem cell transplantation. The method was immunoSEQ multiplex PCR; TCRdb's version includes in-frame clones alone and lacks a portion of them. The data contain approximately 80,000 clones, 75% to 85% of them singletons. This specimen was PBMCs, taken in a trial of ipilimumab plus nivolumab as post-transplant consolidation. The receptors were gathered from a male donor with diffuse large B-cell lymphoma.

As for this clone: Other DNA sequences in the sample encode the same CDR3. The chain employs TRBV7-5 and TRBJ1-1; TRBD1, the D gene given by the table, was not confirmed from the DNA. TRBV7-5 counts as a pseudogene. CDR3 size: 15 residues. Here the CDR3 DNA reads TGTGTCAGAAGCTTGTCGAGACAGGGATGCACTGAAGCTTTCTTT. It specifies CVRSLSRQGCTEAFF.

This chain uses TRBV4-1 with TRBJ2-5; 12 bases map to TRBD2. Germline lookup yields CDR1 MGHRA and CDR2 YSYEKL. The J segment lost 4 bases and the V segment lost 2 bases, leaving 8 bases of the junction unmatched. The CDR3 is made up of 17 amino acids. CDR3 sequence (DNA): TGCGCCAGCAGCCAAAGACTAGCGGGGGCTGCGGGAGAGACCCAGTACTTC. This codes for CASSQRLAGAAGETQYF.

J is TRBJ2-3 and V is TRBV7-9, with D uncertain. The CDR3 is made up of 17 amino acids. The germline gives CDR1 SEHNR, CDR2 FQNEAQ (reference sequence). Between the trimmed V and J ends, which lost 5 bases and 0 bases, there was a span of 18 bases. This chain's CDR3 is CASSPLRKGPSTDTQYF. The CDR3 coding sequence is TGTGCCAGCAGCCCGTTAAGGAAAGGCCCTAGCACAGATACGCAGTATTTT.

The rearrangement uses TRBV9 and TRBJ2-1, with 9 bases aligning to TRBD2. There are 17 residues in the CDR3. From germline, CDR1 is SGDLS and CDR2 YYNGEE. Trimming removed 2 bases from V and 1 base from J; junction bases left unmatched: 7. The CDR3 DNA reads TGTGCCAGCAGCGTTGGCGGGGGGGCAAGATCCTACAATGAGCAGTTCTTC. Protein product: CASSVGGGARSYNEQFF.

This clone was detected once. The chain uses TRBV4-2 and TRBJ2-5; 7 nucleotides line up with TRBD2. Germline CDR1 reads LGHNA; CDR2 reads YNFKEQ. V shed 1 base and J 2 bases; nucleotides not matched to a gene: 10. The CDR3 has 17 amino acids. CDR3 protein: CASSQAYATGGQETQYF. The CDR3 DNA sequence: TGTGCCAGCAGCCAAGCTTACGCGACGGGGGGTCAAGAGACCCAGTACTTC.

The V gene is TRBV29-1, the J gene TRBJ2-3; possibly TRBD1 or TRBD2 for D (5 bases each). Germline V gene lookup returns CDR1 SQVTM and CDR2 ANQGSEA. The CDR3 covers 14 residues. The ends were cut back, 7 bases at V and 0 bases at J, with 14 bases in the middle. This CDR3 reads CSAGLGRSTDTQYF. The CDR3 DNA sequence: TGCAGCGCCGGCTTGGGACGGAGCACAGATACGCAGTATTTT.

The chain recombines TRBV2 with TRBJ2-3; D gene ambiguous. Per the germline V gene, CDR1 is SNHLY and CDR2 is FYNNEI. This CDR3 region has 12 residues. The V and J ends lost 1 base and 7 bases respectively, with 6 bases between them. In nucleotides, the CDR3 is TGTGCCAGCAGTGAAGTCGTATATACGCAGTATTTT. Protein sequence: CASSEVVYTQYF.

The V and J genes are TRBV5-1 and TRBJ2-5; 12 bases line up with TRBD1. This CDR3 is built from 16 residues. CDR1 and CDR2 from the germline V gene are SGHRS and YFSETQ. V was pared by 4 bases and J by 5 bases, with 9 bases of the junction left unmatched. In DNA, the CDR3 is TGCGCCAGCAGCCTGGGGGGACAGGGGGCTTTGGAGACCCAGTACTTC. It encodes CASSLGGQGALETQYF.

This chain uses TRBV7-2 with TRBJ1-3; the D gene is possibly TRBD1 (6 bases). The CDR3 totals 15 residues. V dropped 7 bases and J dropped 0 bases, with 13 bases sitting between them. From germline, CDR1 is SGHTA and CDR2 FQGNSA. CDR3 nucleotides: TGTGCCAGCAACCTAGGGGGGACCTCTGGAAACACCATATATTTT. Translation: CASNLGGTSGNTIYF.

Only one count was recorded for this clone. The J gene is TRBJ2-3, the V gene TRBV19; 7 bases line up with TRBD2. The V and J ends lost 6 bases and 1 base, in that order; junction bases with no gene match: 4. Germline CDR1 and CDR2: LNHDA and SQIVND (reference sequence). This CDR3 comprises 14 residues. The CDR3 spells CASRGLLRTDTQYF. The CDR3 region has the DNA TGTGCCAGTAGGGGACTACTGCGCACAGATACGCAGTATTTT.

This clone was detected only once. This sequence joins TRBV19 and TRBJ1-1; tentative D call: TRBD1 (5 bases). V lost 5 bases to trimming and J lost 1 base, with 20 bases between them. CDR3 length equals 17 residues. Per germline, CDR1 LNHDA and CDR2 SQIVND (reference sequence). The CDR3: CASSSNFRQGTNTEAFF. The CDR3, as DNA: TGTGCCAGTAGTTCGAATTTCCGACAAGGGACGAACACTGAAGCTTTCTTT.

This clone was found once. This chain links TRBV19 with TRBJ1-2, with D perhaps matching TRBD1 (6 bases). V gave up 2 bases and J gave up 8 bases, with 24 bases separating them. The CDR3 covers 17 residues. Germline CDR1 is LNHDA and CDR2 is SQIVND (reference sequence). CDR3 DNA: TGTGCCAGTAGTATATTTGGGACACGGCCCTTGGGTGGAGGCTACACCTTC. It translates to CASSIFGTRPLGGGYTF.

The rearrangement uses TRBV18 and TRBJ1-4; the match to TRBD1 covers 8 bases. Germline CDR1 is KGHSH and CDR2 is LQKENI. V lost 6 bases, J lost 8 bases, and 8 bases stayed unmatched. The CDR3 consists of 14 residues. The CDR3 nucleotides are TGTGCCAGCTCGGACCGGACAGGGAGAGAAAAACTGTTTTTT. Protein product: CASSDRTGREKLFF.

The chain carries TRBV18 and TRBJ1-3; a possible D gene is TRBD1 (6 bases). Trimming stripped 3 bases from V and 2 bases from J, with 17 bases between. Germline CDR1 and CDR2: KGHSH and LQKENI. The CDR3 has 17 amino acids. In DNA, the CDR3 is TGTGCCAGCTCACCGTTCGGGACACCAACCACTGGAAACACCATATATTTT. Translated: CASSPFGTPTTGNTIYF.

The chain uses TRBV7-6 and TRBJ2-3; 11 nucleotides line up with TRBD2. The CDR3 length is 15 residues. Germline V gene lookup returns CDR1 SGHVS and CDR2 FNYEAQ. With V trimmed by 1 base and J by 9 bases, 6 bases remained unmatched. In nucleotides, the CDR3 is TGTGCCAGCAGCTTAGGGGCTAGCGGGGGGACCACGCAGTATTTT. Translated, it gives CASSLGASGGTTQYF.

The chain joins TRBV19 to TRBJ1-1; D is uncertain. The CDR3 is 12 residues long. Trimming left V 3 bases short and J 5 bases short, with 7 bases between. The germline V gene encodes CDR1 LNHDA and CDR2 SQIVND (reference sequence). The CDR3 DNA sequence: TGTGCCAGTAGTATGGGTGGGACTGAAGCTTTCTTT. The encoded protein is CASSMGGTEAFF.

V is TRBV28 and J is TRBJ1-2; D remains unclear. In germline, CDR1 is MDHEN, CDR2 SYDVKM. The CDR3 is 11 residues long. Trimming cost V 5 bases and J 6 bases, with 7 bases left between them. CDR3 bases: TGTGCCAGCAGTCGGGAGGATGGCTACACCTTC. It yields the protein CASSREDGYTF.

This clone was detected many times. The genes are TRBV5-4 and TRBJ1-1; D ambiguous. This CDR3 contains 13 residues. Per germline, CDR1 SGHNT and CDR2 YYREEE (reference sequence). V gave up 4 bases and J gave up 10 bases, with 17 bases separating them. This CDR3 is CASSPGEGRSAFF. The CDR3 nucleotides are TGTGCCAGCAGCCCAGGCGAGGGCCGCTCAGCTTTCTTT.

The chain carries TRBV2 and TRBJ2-7, with D uncertain. Trimming pared 10 bases from V and 1 base from J, leaving 8 bases between. The CDR3 loop spans 11 amino acids. Germline V CDR1 and CDR2: SNHLY, FYNNEI. In DNA, the CDR3 is TGTGCCACCTCCCGGTCCTACGAGCAGTACTTC. Amino acid sequence: CATSRSYEQYF.

The chain employs TRBV5-6 and TRBJ2-7, with TRBD2 matching over 7 bases. J lost 4 bases, V lost 0 bases, and 4 bases had no gene match. Germline lookup yields CDR1 SGHDT and CDR2 YYEEEE. The CDR3 covers 14 residues. The CDR3 DNA reads TGTGCCAGCAGCTTGGGACTAGCTCGTTACGAGCAGTACTTC. Its protein product is CASSLGLARYEQYF.

V gene TRBV25-1 combines with J gene TRBJ2-5, with D possibly called TRBD1 or TRBD2 (5 bases each). The CDR3 has 15 residues. Germline V lookup: CDR1 MGHDK, CDR2 SYGVNS. Trimming cost V 3 bases and J 4 bases, with 15 bases left between them. The CDR3 bases are TGTGCCAGCAGTGACTCCGGGACCGAAGGAGAGACCCAGTACTTC. Translated: CASSDSGTEGETQYF.

V gene TRBV7-9 combines with J gene TRBJ1-5; D is uncertain. CDR3 length: 14 residues. The V gene lost 0 bases and the J gene lost 9 bases, with 12 bases spanning the gap. Germline V gene sequence: CDR1 SEHNR, CDR2 FQNEAQ (reference sequence). The CDR3 loop is CASSLAPGIGPQHF. The DNA for the CDR3 is TGTGCCAGCAGCTTAGCGCCGGGGATAGGGCCCCAGCATTTT.

The chain is built from TRBV2 and TRBJ1-5; D possibly corresponds to TRBD1 (6 bases). Trimming removed 6 bases from V and 7 bases from J, with 13 bases in between. The CDR3 loop spans 13 amino acids. Looked up from germline, CDR1 is SNHLY and CDR2 is FYNNEI. CDR3 coding DNA: TGTGCCAGCAGGGGGGCAGGGGCGCAGCCCCAGCATTTT. Encoded protein: CASRGAGAQPQHF.

This clone was seen only once. The chain carries TRBV11-3 and TRBJ2-3, with 7 bases that match TRBD1. The CDR3 is 14 residues long. Germline V gene data show CDR1 as SGHNT and CDR2 as YENEEA. V lost 3 bases, J lost 2 bases, and 2 bases stayed unmatched. The CDR3 reads CASSLGQPTDTQYF. The DNA of the CDR3 is TGTGCCAGCAGCTTGGGACAGCCCACAGATACGCAGTATTTT.

The chain carries TRBV6-1 and TRBJ1-5; D gene uncertain. Trimming took off 6 bases at V and 5 bases at J, with 8 bases between the two ends. The CDR3 length is 12 residues. Germline CDR1 is MNHNS and CDR2 is SASEGT. CDR3 in amino acids: CASSPPYQPQHF. In DNA form, the CDR3 reads TGTGCCAGCAGCCCTCCGTATCAGCCCCAGCATTTT.